This TCR beta chain was recorded in a study of OX40 agonist ivuxolimab in advanced cancers. For the study at large: Prior anti-PD-1, anti-PD-L1 or anti-CTLA-4 therapy was allowed; 35% to 40% had some. Points from the study as a whole: Expanded clones tended on average to be more numerous among CD8+ T cells than CD4+. Clonal expansion was among the lowest in partial responders at 0.1-3.0 mg/kg, especially CD8+.

Autoimmune disease history or systemic immunosuppression barred patients. Here immunoSEQ multiplex PCR was the method, and the copy in TCRdb shows in-frame clones only, minus some. The sample shows more than 45,000 clones, 70% to 85% of them seen only once. A note on this clone: Antigen specificity is unknown.

Germline V gene sequence: CDR1 MDHEN, CDR2 SYDVKM. CDR3 length: 15 amino acids. V gave up 1 base and J gave up 1 base, with 10 bases separating them. The chain carries TRBV28 and TRBJ1-1, with D possibly TRBD1 on 5 matching bases. This receptor was obtained from an adult with an advanced solid tumor such as melanoma, head and neck, liver or kidney cancer. The material sequenced was CD4+ or CD8+ T cells sorted from blood, taken in a trial of the OX40 agonist ivuxolimab. The CDR3 DNA reads TGTGCCAGCAGTTTATCAGGGCCGAGGAACACTGAAGCTTTCTTT. It is translated as CASSLSGPRNTEAFF.